A single sample gave rise to the 32 T cell receptor beta chains below, sequenced in a study of patients and donors after allogeneic stem cell transplantation. TCRdb analysed the RT-PCR reads with MiXCR anew, one entry per CDR3 protein. The data contain 20,000 or so distinct CDR3 sequences, roughly 4.5% of them singletons. Sequenced input: blood, either unsorted or a sorted T cell fraction (not recorded which). These receptors were obtained from a human donor who was either an allogeneic HSCT recipient or a stem cell or donor lymphocyte infusion donor (not recorded which). It is not recorded whose cells these are; they may come from a transplant donor.

This clonotype has at least ten counts. V is TRBV5-1 and J is TRBJ1-2; D call uncertain. V was cut by 0 bases and J by 5 bases, with 11 bases left in between. Germline V gene data show CDR1 as SGHRS and CDR2 as YFSETQ. This CDR3 contains 14 residues. The CDR3 reads CASSLDRGWYGYTF. CDR3 nucleotide sequence: TGCGCCAGCAGCTTGGATCGGGGTTGGTATGGCTACACCTTC.

Ten or more counts support this clonotype. The chain recombines TRBV2 with TRBJ2-1; TRBD2 matches at 8 bases. Germline V gives CDR1 SNHLY, CDR2 FYNNEI. The CDR3 extends over 17 amino acids. The junction had 12 bases not matched to a gene; V was cut back by 5 bases and J by 3 bases. The CDR3 is CASSPLGAGDLYNEQFF. The CDR3 region has the DNA TGTGCCAGCAGTCCCCTAGGAGCGGGGGATCTCTACAATGAGCAGTTCTTC.

This chain uses TRBV7-9 with TRBJ1-1; D call uncertain. This CDR3 contains 14 residues. Germline V gene data show CDR1 as SEHNR and CDR2 as FQNEAQ (reference sequence). Trimming stripped 1 base from V and 5 bases from J, with 11 bases between. Here the CDR3 DNA reads TGTGCCAGCAGCTTAGGTTTACGTGTGACTGAAGCTTTCTTT. This gives the protein CASSLGLRVTEAFF.

The table lists this clonotype with many counts. The gene calls are TRBV6-1 and TRBJ2-5; TRBD1 is a possible D gene (6 bases). Trimming took 10 bases from V and 5 from J, leaving 14 bases between them. CDR3 length: 12 amino acids. Germline V gives CDR1 MNHNS, CDR2 SASEGT. CDR3 sequence (DNA): TGTGCCACCTCGGGACACACGGAGACCCAGTACTTC. Translation: CATSGHTETQYF.

The table lists this clonotype with many counts. V gene TRBV2 combines with J gene TRBJ1-4, with D hard to call. V lost 6 bases, J lost 0 bases, and 11 bases lay in between. This CDR3 has 15 amino acids. Germline V gene lookup returns CDR1 SNHLY and CDR2 FYNNEI. CDR3 sequence reads: CASRRQTATNEKLFF. The CDR3 DNA follows: TGTGCCAGCAGGCGGCAGACTGCAACTAATGAAAAACTGTTTTTT.

This clonotype turned up a few times. The gene calls are TRBV10-2 and TRBJ1-1; D gene ambiguous. CDR1 and CDR2 (germline): WSHSY, SAAADI. This CDR3 contains 14 residues. Trimming took off 0 bases at V and 7 bases at J, with 12 bases between the two ends. Here the CDR3 reads CASSESGGGGEAFF. For the CDR3, the DNA is TGCGCCAGCAGTGAGTCCGGTGGAGGAGGTGAAGCTTTCTTT.

This clonotype was observed at least ten times. The chain recombines TRBV28 with TRBJ1-5; 8 nucleotides match TRBD1. This CDR3 contains 15 residues. CDR1 is MDHEN, CDR2 SYDVKM, per germline. V lost 9 bases to trimming and J lost 5 bases; unmatched junction nucleotides: 12. For the CDR3, the DNA is TGTGCCAGAAAGGGGGGGGACAGGTCACATCAGCCCCAGCATTTT. Protein: CARKGGDRSHQPQHF. The complete variable domain, with remaining parts taken from reference TRBV28 and TRBJ1-5, reads DVKVTQSSRYLVKRTGEKVFLECVQDMDHENMFWYRQDPGLGLRLIYFSYDVKMKEKGDIPEGYSVSREKKERFSLILESASTNQTSMYLCARKGGDRSHQPQHFGDGTRLSIL.

This clonotype was detected many times. V is TRBV10-2 and J is TRBJ1-6, with no clear D. This CDR3 region has 13 residues. Germline V gene lookup returns CDR1 WSHSY and CDR2 SAAADI. Trimming left V 6 bases short and J 10 bases short, with 13 bases between. CDR3 loop: CASREGHRSPLHF. The CDR3 DNA reads TGCGCCAGCAGAGAGGGTCACAGATCACCCCTCCACTTT.

The V call is TRBV6-1, the J call TRBJ2-3; unclear D gene. This CDR3 contains 12 residues. CDR1 and CDR2 from the germline V gene are MNHNS and SASEGT. Between the trimmed V and J ends, which lost 1 base and 5 bases, there was a span of 4 bases. The CDR3 region is CASSEDIDTQYF. In DNA form, the CDR3 reads TGTGCCAGCAGTGAAGACATAGATACGCAGTATTTT.

V usage is TRBV19 and J usage is TRBJ2-6; D is possibly TRBD1 (6 bases). V lost 6 bases, J lost 1 base, and 16 bases lay in between. CDR1 is LNHDA and CDR2 is SQIVND in the germline V gene (reference sequence). The length of the CDR3 is 17 residues. The CDR3 protein is CASSRGPSTSGANVLTF. The CDR3, as DNA: TGTGCCAGTAGCAGGGGACCTTCAACATCTGGGGCCAACGTCCTGACTTTC.

The J gene is TRBJ2-5, the V gene TRBV7-6; D is unresolved. Germline V gene lookup returns CDR1 SGHVS and CDR2 FNYEAQ. V dropped 1 base and J dropped 5 bases, with 8 bases sitting between them. CDR3 length: 13 amino acids. In DNA, the CDR3 is TGTGCCAGCAGCTTAGGGGCCTCGGAGACCCAGTACTTC. Translated, it gives CASSLGASETQYF.

This clonotype was seen repeatedly, ten times or more. The chain carries TRBV12-3 or TRBV12-4 and TRBJ2-3, with TRBD2 identical over 13 bases. Trimming cost V 6 bases and J 6 bases; bases outside gene matches: 6. This CDR3 comprises 15 residues. The CDR3 nucleotides are TGTGCCAGCAGCCCTACTAGCGGGGGGGCGGATACGCAGTATTTT. Translated, it gives CASSPTSGGADTQYF.

This clonotype was recorded many times. This rearrangement joins TRBV5-1 to TRBJ2-1; D assignment may be TRBD1 or TRBD2 (5 bases each). V lost 0 bases and J 3 bases, leaving 7 bases between the germline ends. The CDR3 has 14 residues. The germline V gene encodes CDR1 SGHRS and CDR2 YFSETQ. In DNA, the CDR3 is TGCGCCAGCAGCTTGGGGGGGATCTACAATGAGCAGTTCTTC. As protein: CASSLGGIYNEQFF.

In its sample, this clonotype was seen many times. The rearrangement uses TRBV7-9 and TRBJ2-1, with TRBD1 matching over 7 bases. The J segment lost 4 bases and the V segment lost 1 base, leaving 4 bases of the junction unmatched. CDR1 is SEHNR and CDR2 is FQNEAQ in the germline V gene (reference sequence). The CDR3 is made up of 15 amino acids. This CDR3 is CASSLGQGSYNEQFF. The CDR3 nucleotides are TGTGCCAGCAGCTTAGGACAGGGTTCGTACAATGAGCAGTTCTTC.

In its sample, this clonotype was seen many times. The V and J genes are TRBV12-3 or TRBV12-4 and TRBJ2-7; a weak D match, TRBD1 (6 bases). The CDR3 loop spans 17 amino acids. V was clipped by 2 bases and J by 1 base, with 18 bases between them. The CDR3 here is CASSLNPQGNGSYEQYF. CDR3 DNA sequence: TGTGCCAGCAGTTTAAACCCCCAGGGGAATGGGTCCTACGAGCAGTACTTC.

This clonotype has a count of ten or more. The chain uses TRBV29-1 and TRBJ1-3, with 9 bases aligning to TRBD1. The CDR3 loop spans 15 amino acids. Unmatched junction bases numbered 8, after V lost 4 bases and J lost 4 bases. CDR1 and CDR2 (germline): SQVTM, ANQGSEA. The CDR3 region is CSVGDRARGGNTIYF. In DNA form, the CDR3 reads TGCAGCGTTGGGGACAGGGCCAGAGGGGGAAACACCATATATTTT.

This clonotype is deemed large. The rearrangement joins TRBV5-5 to TRBJ1-5; a weak D match, TRBD1 (5 bases). Trimming took off 1 base at V and 6 bases at J, with 20 bases between the two ends. The CDR3 is 17 amino acids. Germline CDR1 SGHKS, CDR2 YYEKEE (reference sequence). In DNA form, the CDR3 reads TGTGCCAGCAGCTTGTTAGGGGTCGGTAGGGGAGGTCAGCCCCAGCATTTT. It encodes CASSLLGVGRGGQPQHF.

This clonotype was seen many times. The V call is TRBV7-2, the J call TRBJ2-3; TRBD1 might be the D (6 bases). Trimming took off 2 bases at V and 4 bases at J, with 10 bases between the two ends. CDR3 length equals 14 residues. Germline CDR1 reads SGHTA; CDR2 reads FQGNSA. In nucleotides, the CDR3 is TGTGCCAGCAGCTTATGGGGGCCGTCAGATACGCAGTATTTT. Translation: CASSLWGPSDTQYF. The complete variable domain, with remaining parts taken from reference TRBV7-2 and TRBJ2-3, reads GAGVSQSPSNKVTEKGKDVELRCDPISGHTALYWYRQSLGQGLEFLIYFQGNSAPDKSGLPSDRFSAERTGGSVSTLTIQRTQQEDSAVYLCASSLWGPSDTQYFGPGTRLTVL.

This clonotype was seen many times. The V gene is TRBV15, the J gene TRBJ2-5; the D is unclear. V was pared by 4 bases and J by 2 bases, with 5 bases between. The CDR3 is 12 amino acids. Looked up from germline, CDR1 is LNHNV and CDR2 is YYDKDF (reference sequence). The CDR3 reads CATSTHQETQYF. The CDR3 DNA follows: TGTGCCACCAGCACCCATCAAGAGACCCAGTACTTC.

This clonotype was counted many times. The J gene is TRBJ2-7, the V gene TRBV6-1; TRBD1 matches 7 bases. Trimming removed 7 bases from V and 0 bases from J; junction bases left unmatched: 9. CDR3 length: 15 residues. Germline V gene sequence: CDR1 MNHNS, CDR2 SASEGT. The CDR3 spells CASTRDSISSYEQYF. The CDR3 DNA sequence: TGTGCCAGCACCAGGGACAGCATTAGCTCCTACGAGCAGTACTTC.

This clonotype has a count of ten or more. This chain connects TRBV7-9 to TRBJ1-4; possible D gene TRBD1, 6 bases. This CDR3 has 15 residues. Germline V CDR1 and CDR2: SEHNR, FQNEAQ (reference sequence). Trimming shortened V by 1 base and J by 6 bases, and 12 bases separated the two germline ends. The CDR3 is CASSLGLGAHEKLFF. The CDR3 DNA is TGTGCCAGCAGCTTAGGCTTGGGGGCCCATGAAAAACTGTTTTTT.

The chain recombines TRBV11-2 with TRBJ2-3; 10 nucleotides match TRBD2. The CDR3 consists of 15 residues. With V trimmed by 1 base and J by 4 bases, 2 bases remained unmatched. The germline gives CDR1 SGHAT, CDR2 FQNNGV. CDR3 amino acids: CASSLASGGADTQYF. Written as DNA, the CDR3 is TGTGCCAGCAGCTTAGCTAGCGGGGGTGCAGATACGCAGTATTTT. Using reference TRBV11-2 and TRBJ2-3 for the parts outside the CDR3, the full variable domain is EAGVAQSPRYKIIEKRQSVAFWCNPISGHATLYWYQQILGQGPKLLIQFQNNGVVDDSQLPKDRFSAERLKGVDSTLKIQPAKLEDSAVYLCASSLASGGADTQYFGPGTRLTVL.

This clonotype was counted only a few times. CDR3 nucleotides: TGTGCCAGCAGCTTGCTCAGGGTGGGCGAAGCTTTCTTT. Its translation is CASSLLRVGEAFF. The chain links TRBV7-9 to TRBJ1-1, with D perhaps TRBD1 (5 bases). This CDR3 has 13 residues. CDR1 is SEHNR and CDR2 is FQNEAQ in the germline V gene (reference sequence). V lost 3 bases and J 8 bases, leaving 13 bases between the germline ends.

In this sample, this clonotype turned up many times. This chain connects TRBV7-9 to TRBJ1-1; tentative D call: TRBD1 (5 bases). With 7 bases removed from V and 0 bases from J, the gap between germline ends came to 12 bases. The CDR3 contains 14 residues. Germline V gives CDR1 SEHNR, CDR2 FQNEAQ (reference sequence). CDR3 nucleotide sequence: TGTGCCAGCACCCCGCAGGGCATGAACACTGAAGCTTTCTTT. It yields the protein CASTPQGMNTEAFF.

This clonotype was counted at least ten times. The V and J genes are TRBV21-1 and TRBJ2-4; TRBD2 is the table's D call and was not checked against the DNA. TRBV21-1 is a recognized pseudogene. CDR3 length: 18 amino acids. CDR3 sequence: CASSKAGPAGKAKNIQYF. The CDR3 DNA reads as TGTGCCAGCAGCAAAGCTGGTCCAGCGGGGAAAGCCAAAAACATTCAGTACTTC.

This clonotype was observed many times. V is TRBV3-1 and J is TRBJ2-5; D perhaps matches TRBD1 (5 bases). CDR3 length equals 14 residues. V was pared by 4 bases and J by 5 bases, with 14 bases between. In germline, CDR1 is LGHDT, CDR2 YNNKEL (reference sequence). The DNA for the CDR3 is TGTGCCAGCAGCCCCAGTTGGGCAGGGGAGACCCAGTACTTC. Its translation: CASSPSWAGETQYF.

This clonotype has a handful of counts. This may be a read error, as it is one base from a much larger clone. The J gene is TRBJ2-3, the V gene TRBV12-3 or TRBV12-4; 9 bases map to TRBD1. J was trimmed by 4 bases and V by 7 bases; bases with no gene match: 9. The CDR3 length is 15 residues. CDR3 sequence reads: CASMAHRGPADTQYF. The CDR3 nucleotides are TGTGCCAGCATGGCCCACAGGGGGCCGGCAGATACGCAGTATTTT.

This clonotype was observed at least ten times. The rearrangement uses TRBV7-9 and TRBJ2-3; D might be TRBD2 (5 bases). The CDR3 length is 15 residues. CDR1 and CDR2 from the germline V gene are SEHNR and FQNEAQ (reference sequence). Trimming removed 5 bases at V and 6 bases at J, with 18 bases between. In DNA, the CDR3 is TGTGCCAGCAGCCTACTAGGGCCCGTCACGGATACGCAGTATTTT. Residues: CASSLLGPVTDTQYF.

This clonotype was detected ten times or more. The rearrangement uses TRBV3-1 and TRBJ2-3; 9 nucleotides agree with TRBD2. This CDR3 has 17 amino acids. V was pared by 1 base and J by 7 bases, with 12 bases of the junction left unmatched. CDR1 is LGHDT and CDR2 is YNNKEL in the germline V gene (reference sequence). For the CDR3, the DNA is TGTGCCAGCAGCCAAGGGAGTGCGGGAGGGCAAAAGAATACGCAGTATTTT. It yields the protein CASSQGSAGGQKNTQYF.

This clonotype was detected ten times or more. V gene TRBV3-1 combines with J gene TRBJ2-7; D remains ambiguous. CDR3 size: 12 residues. Germline CDR1 reads LGHDT; CDR2 reads YNNKEL (reference sequence). The V gene lost 3 bases and the J gene lost 0 bases, with 3 bases spanning the gap. The CDR3: CASSQGSYEQYF. Here the CDR3 DNA reads TGTGCCAGCAGCCAGGGCTCCTACGAGCAGTACTTC.

Ten or more counts support this clonotype. The rearrangement joins TRBV7-2 to TRBJ1-1; no firm D call. The CDR3 sequence is 15 residues long. The V gene lost 0 bases and the J gene lost 4 bases, with 12 bases spanning the gap. Germline CDR1 reads SGHTA; CDR2 reads FQGNSA. The CDR3 here is CASSLAGTSGTEAFF. The DNA for the CDR3 is TGTGCCAGCAGCTTAGCTGGCACCTCTGGCACTGAAGCTTTCTTT.

This clonotype has a count of ten or more. V and J are TRBV7-9 and TRBJ1-1, with 9 bases aligning to TRBD1. Trimming at V came to 4 bases and at J to 5 bases, leaving 8 bases not matched to a gene. CDR3 length: 15 amino acids. Germline loops: CDR1 SEHNR, CDR2 FQNEAQ (reference sequence). CDR3 region: CASSSWDREATEAFF. Written as DNA, the CDR3 is TGTGCCAGCAGCTCTTGGGACAGGGAGGCGACTGAAGCTTTCTTT.